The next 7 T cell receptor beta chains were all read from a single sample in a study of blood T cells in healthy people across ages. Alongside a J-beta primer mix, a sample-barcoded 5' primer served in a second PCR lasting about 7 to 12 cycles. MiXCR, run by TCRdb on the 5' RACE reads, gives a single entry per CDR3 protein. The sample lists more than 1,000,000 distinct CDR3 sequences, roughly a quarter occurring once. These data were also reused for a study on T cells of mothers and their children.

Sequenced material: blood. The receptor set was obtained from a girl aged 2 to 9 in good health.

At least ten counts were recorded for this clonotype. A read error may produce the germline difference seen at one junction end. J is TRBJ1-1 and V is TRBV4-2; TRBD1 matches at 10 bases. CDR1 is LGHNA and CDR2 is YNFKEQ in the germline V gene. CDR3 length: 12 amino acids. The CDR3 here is CASIGDRGEGSF. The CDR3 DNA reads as TGTGCCAGCATAGGGGACAGGGGTGAAGGAAGTTTT.

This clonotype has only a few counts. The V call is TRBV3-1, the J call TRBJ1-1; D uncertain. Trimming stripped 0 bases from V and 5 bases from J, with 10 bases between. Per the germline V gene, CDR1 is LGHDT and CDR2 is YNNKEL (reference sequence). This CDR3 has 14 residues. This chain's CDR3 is CASSQDVPSTEAFF. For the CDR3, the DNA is TGTGCCAGCAGCCAAGATGTCCCTTCTACTGAAGCTTTCTTT.

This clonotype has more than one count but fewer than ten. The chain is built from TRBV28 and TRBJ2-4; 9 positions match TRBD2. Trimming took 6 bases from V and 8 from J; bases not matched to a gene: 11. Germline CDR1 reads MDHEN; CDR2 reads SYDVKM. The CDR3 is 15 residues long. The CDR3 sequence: CASSPDSGSTDIQYF. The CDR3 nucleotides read TGTGCCAGCAGCCCCGATAGCGGGAGCACTGACATTCAGTACTTC.

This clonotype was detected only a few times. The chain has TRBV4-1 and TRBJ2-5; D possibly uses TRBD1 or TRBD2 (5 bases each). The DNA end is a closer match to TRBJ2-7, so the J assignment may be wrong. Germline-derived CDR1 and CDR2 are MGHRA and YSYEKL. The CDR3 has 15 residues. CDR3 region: CASSQDLGDPYEQYF. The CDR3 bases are TGCGCCAGCAGCCAAGACTTGGGGGATCCCTACGAGCAGTACTTC.

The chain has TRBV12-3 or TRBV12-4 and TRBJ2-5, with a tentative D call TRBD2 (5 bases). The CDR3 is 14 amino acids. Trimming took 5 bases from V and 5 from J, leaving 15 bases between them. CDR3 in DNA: TGTGCCAGCAGTCTCACTAGTTTGGGGGAGACCCAGTACTTC. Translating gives CASSLTSLGETQYF.

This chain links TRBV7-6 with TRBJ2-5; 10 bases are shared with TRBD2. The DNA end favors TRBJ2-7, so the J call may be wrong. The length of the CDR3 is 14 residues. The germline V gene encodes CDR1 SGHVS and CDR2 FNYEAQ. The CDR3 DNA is TGTGCCAGCAGCTTAATAGCGGGGGGAAGCGAGCAGTACTTC. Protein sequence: CASSLIAGGSEQYF.

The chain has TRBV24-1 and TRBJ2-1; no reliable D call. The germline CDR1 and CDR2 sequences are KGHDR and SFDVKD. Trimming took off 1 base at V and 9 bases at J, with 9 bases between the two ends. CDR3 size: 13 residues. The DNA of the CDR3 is TGTGCCACCAGTGATTTCCTGTATGGTGAGCAGTTCTTC. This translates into CATSDFLYGEQFF.